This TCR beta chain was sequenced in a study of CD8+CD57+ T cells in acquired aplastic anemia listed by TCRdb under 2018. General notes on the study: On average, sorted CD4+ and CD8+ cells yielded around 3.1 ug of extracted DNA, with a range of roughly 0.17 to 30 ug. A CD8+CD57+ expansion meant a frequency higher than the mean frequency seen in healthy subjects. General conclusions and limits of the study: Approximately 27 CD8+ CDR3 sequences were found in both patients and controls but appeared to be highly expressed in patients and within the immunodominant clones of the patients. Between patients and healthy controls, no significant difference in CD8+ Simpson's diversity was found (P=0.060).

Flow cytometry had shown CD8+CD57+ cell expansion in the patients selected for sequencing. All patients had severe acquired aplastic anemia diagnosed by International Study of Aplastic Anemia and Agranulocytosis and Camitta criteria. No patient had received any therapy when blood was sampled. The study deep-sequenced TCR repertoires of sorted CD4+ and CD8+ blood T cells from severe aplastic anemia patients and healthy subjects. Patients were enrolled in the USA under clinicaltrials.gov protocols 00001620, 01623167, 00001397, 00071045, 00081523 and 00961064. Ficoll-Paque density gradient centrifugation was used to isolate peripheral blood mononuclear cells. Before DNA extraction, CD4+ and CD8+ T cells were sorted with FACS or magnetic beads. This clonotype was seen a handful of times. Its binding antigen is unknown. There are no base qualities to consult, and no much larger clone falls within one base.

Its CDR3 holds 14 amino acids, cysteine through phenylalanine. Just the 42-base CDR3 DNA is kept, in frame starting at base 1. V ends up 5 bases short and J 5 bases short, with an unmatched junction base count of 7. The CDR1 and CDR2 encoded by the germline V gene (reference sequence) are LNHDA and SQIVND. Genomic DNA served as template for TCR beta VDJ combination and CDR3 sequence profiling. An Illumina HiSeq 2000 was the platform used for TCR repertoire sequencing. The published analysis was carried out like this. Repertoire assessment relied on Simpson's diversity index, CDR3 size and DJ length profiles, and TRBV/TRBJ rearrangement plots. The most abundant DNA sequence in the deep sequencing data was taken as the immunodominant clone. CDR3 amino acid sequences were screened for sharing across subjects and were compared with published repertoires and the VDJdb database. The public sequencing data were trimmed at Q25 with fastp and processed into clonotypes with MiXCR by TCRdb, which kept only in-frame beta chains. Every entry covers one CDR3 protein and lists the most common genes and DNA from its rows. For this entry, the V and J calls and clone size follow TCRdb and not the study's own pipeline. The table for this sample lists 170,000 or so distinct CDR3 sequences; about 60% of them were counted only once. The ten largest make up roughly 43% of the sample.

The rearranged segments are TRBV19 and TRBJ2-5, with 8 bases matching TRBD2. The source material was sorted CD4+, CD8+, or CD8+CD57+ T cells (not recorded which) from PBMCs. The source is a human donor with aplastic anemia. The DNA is TGTGCCAGTAGTGCCCGGGGGGGGTGGGAGACCCAGTACTTC. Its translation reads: CASSARGGWETQYF.